These T cell receptor beta chains were read from a single sample in a study of blood T cell repertoires in COVID-19. Produced via immunoSEQ multiplex PCR; TCRdb's table is partial and in-frame only. Among roughly 290,000 clones, around four fifths were seen once, and the ten largest hold 4% to 5%. The specimen was peripheral blood. These receptors came from a woman in her forties or fifties with active or convalescent COVID-19. The CDR3 runs from the conserved cysteine through the conserved F or W. D genes are given only for firm matches. Expanded clones are given a class, and other clones once, few, many or no size at all.

CDR3nt: TGTGCCAGCAGTTACGGTGCAGGGAACACTGAAGCTTTCTTT
CDR3aa: CASSYGAGNTEAFF
j_gene: TRBJ1-1
abundance: NA
v_gene: TRBV6-5
d_gene: NA

CDR3nt: TGTGCCAGCAGTGCCGCCGGGATGGGCGTCTCACCCCTCCACTTT
CDR3aa: CASSAAGMGVSPLHF
j_gene: TRBJ1-6
abundance: NA
v_gene: TRBV6-4
d_gene: NA

CDR3nt: TGTGCCAGCAGTTATGGACTGGCAGACAATGAGCAGTTCTTC
CDR3aa: CASSYGLADNEQFF
j_gene: TRBJ2-1
abundance: NA
v_gene: TRBV2
d_gene: NA

CDR3nt: TGTGCCTGGAGCCTGAGGACAGGGGCATACACTGAAGCTTTCTTT
CDR3aa: CAWSLRTGAYTEAFF
j_gene: TRBJ1-1
abundance: NA
v_gene: TRBV30
d_gene: TRBD1

CDR3nt: TGTGCCAGCAGCCACCAGGGACGCGGGAACTCTGAAGCTTTCTTT
CDR3aa: CASSHQGRGNSEAFF
j_gene: TRBJ1-1
abundance: NA
v_gene: TRBV28
d_gene: NA

CDR3nt: TGCGCCAGCAGCCCCGGAGCAGGGACAGGGAATGGCGAGCAGTACTTC
CDR3aa: CASSPGAGTGNGEQYF
j_gene: TRBJ2-7
abundance: NA
v_gene: TRBV5-1
d_gene: TRBD1

CDR3nt: TGTGCCAGCAGCTTAGTCGCACAGCTAAACTCTGGAAACACCATATATTTT
CDR3aa: CASSLVAQLNSGNTIYF
j_gene: TRBJ1-3
abundance: once
v_gene: TRBV7-8
d_gene: NA

CDR3nt: TGCGCCAGCAGCTTGGATTCGGGAGGTCTTCCCCATGAGCAGTTCTTC
CDR3aa: CASSLDSGGLPHEQFF
j_gene: TRBJ2-1
abundance: NA
v_gene: TRBV5-1
d_gene: TRBD2

CDR3nt: TGTGCCAGCTGCGATGAAGAGACCCAGTACTTC
CDR3aa: CASCDEETQYF
j_gene: TRBJ2-5
abundance: NA
v_gene: TRBV28
d_gene: NA

CDR3nt: TGCGCCAGCAGCTTGGCCGACAGGAACAACGAGCAGTACTTC
CDR3aa: CASSLADRNNEQYF
j_gene: TRBJ2-7
abundance: NA
v_gene: TRBV5-1
d_gene: NA

CDR3nt: TGTGCCAGTAGTCCACGGGACACATTTAGCAATCAGCCCCAGCATTTT
CDR3aa: CASSPRDTFSNQPQHF
j_gene: TRBJ1-5
abundance: few
v_gene: TRBV19
d_gene: NA

CDR3nt: TGTGCCAGCAGATCCTCCCCTAGCAGCCACTACGAGCAGTACTTC
CDR3aa: CASRSSPSSHYEQYF
j_gene: TRBJ2-7
abundance: NA
v_gene: TRBV5-4
d_gene: NA

CDR3nt: TGTGCCAGCGCCCGGCGCAGGGAAAATGAAAAACTGTTTTTT
CDR3aa: CASARRRENEKLFF
j_gene: TRBJ1-4
abundance: NA
v_gene: TRBV2
d_gene: NA

CDR3nt: TGTGCCACCAGCGGGGTTACAGGGGGCGCGGGGGAGACCCAGTACTTC
CDR3aa: CATSGVTGGAGETQYF
j_gene: TRBJ2-5
abundance: NA
v_gene: TRBV15
d_gene: TRBD1

CDR3nt: TGTGCCAGCAGTTTAACAGGGGGGGGCCCTGAAGCTTTCTTT
CDR3aa: CASSLTGGGPEAFF
j_gene: TRBJ1-1
abundance: NA
v_gene: TRBV6-5
d_gene: TRBD1

CDR3nt: TGTGCCAGCAGCTTAAACACCGGGACAGGGGGCGAAAAACTGTTTTTT
CDR3aa: CASSLNTGTGGEKLFF
j_gene: TRBJ1-4
abundance: NA
v_gene: TRBV11-2
d_gene: TRBD1

CDR3nt: TGTGCCAGCAGCTTGCACAGGGGGAGGGCTGAAGCTTTCTTT
CDR3aa: CASSLHRGRAEAFF
j_gene: TRBJ1-1
abundance: NA
v_gene: TRBV11-2
d_gene: TRBD1

CDR3nt: TGTGCCAGCAGTCAAAACCAGGGCAACGAGCAGTTCTTC
CDR3aa: CASSQNQGNEQFF
j_gene: TRBJ2-1
abundance: NA
v_gene: TRBV6-4
d_gene: NA

CDR3nt: TGTGCCAGCAGTGAGGGCGGGAGTACAGCAGATACGCAGTATTTT
CDR3aa: CASSEGGSTADTQYF
j_gene: TRBJ2-3
abundance: few
v_gene: TRBV2
d_gene: TRBD2

CDR3nt: TGTGCCAGTAGAGGCCGGCAGCCCCCAGGGGAGTATGGCTACACCTTC
CDR3aa: CASRGRQPPGEYGYTF
j_gene: TRBJ1-2
abundance: NA
v_gene: TRBV19
d_gene: NA

CDR3nt: TGTGCCAGCAGTGAGAAATCGGGTCAGCCCCAGCATTTT
CDR3aa: CASSEKSGQPQHF
j_gene: TRBJ1-5
abundance: NA
v_gene: TRBV25-1
d_gene: NA

CDR3nt: TGTGCCAGCAGTCTTCTAGCGGGGAACACCGGGGAGCTGTTTTTT
CDR3aa: CASSLLAGNTGELFF
j_gene: TRBJ2-2
abundance: NA
v_gene: TRBV6-5
d_gene: TRBD2

CDR3nt: TGTGCCAGCAGTGAAAGCCCCCCCGCGTATCAGCCCCAGCATTTT
CDR3aa: CASSESPPAYQPQHF
j_gene: TRBJ1-5
abundance: NA
v_gene: TRBV6-1
d_gene: NA

CDR3nt: TGCGCCAGCAGAGGGGAACCACACGGCAATGAGCAGTTCTTC
CDR3aa: CASRGEPHGNEQFF
j_gene: TRBJ2-1
abundance: NA
v_gene: TRBV5-1
d_gene: NA

CDR3nt: TGTGCCAGCAGTTACACCCGGGGTTCACCCCTCCACTTT
CDR3aa: CASSYTRGSPLHF
j_gene: TRBJ1-6
abundance: NA
v_gene: TRBV6-5
d_gene: NA

CDR3nt: TGTGCCAGCAGCTCTAGCGGGAGGTCTTCCTACAATGAGCAGTTCTTC
CDR3aa: CASSSSGRSSYNEQFF
j_gene: TRBJ2-1
abundance: few
v_gene: TRBV7-3
d_gene: TRBD2

CDR3nt: TGTGCCAGCAGTTACTCGACAGCTAATTCACCCCTCCACTTT
CDR3aa: CASSYSTANSPLHF
j_gene: TRBJ1-6
abundance: NA
v_gene: TRBV6-5
d_gene: NA

CDR3nt: TGCGCCAGCAGCTTGGATTCGACAGGGGCCCTCGAGCAGTACTTC
CDR3aa: CASSLDSTGALEQYF
j_gene: TRBJ2-7
abundance: NA
v_gene: TRBV5-1
d_gene: TRBD1

CDR3nt: TGTGCCAGCCAAAGGGACAGCTACGAGCAGTACTTC
CDR3aa: CASQRDSYEQYF
j_gene: TRBJ2-7
abundance: NA
v_gene: TRBV28
d_gene: TRBD1

CDR3nt: TGTGCCAGCAGTTCCGGACATCGATCACCCCTCCACTTT
CDR3aa: CASSSGHRSPLHF
j_gene: TRBJ1-6
abundance: NA
v_gene: TRBV25-1
d_gene: NA

CDR3nt: TGCAGTGCTAGTTCGGGACAGGGAAACTATGGCTACACCTTC
CDR3aa: CSASSGQGNYGYTF
j_gene: TRBJ1-2
abundance: NA
v_gene: TRBV20-1
d_gene: TRBD1

CDR3nt: TGTGCCAGCAGCAGGACGGGAAACTATGGCTACACCTTC
CDR3aa: CASSRTGNYGYTF
j_gene: TRBJ1-2
abundance: NA
v_gene: TRBV5-6
d_gene: NA

CDR3nt: TGCGCCAGCAGCTTGGGACAGCGAGAGACCCAGTACTTC
CDR3aa: CASSLGQRETQYF
j_gene: TRBJ2-5
abundance: NA
v_gene: TRBV5-1
d_gene: NA

CDR3nt: TGCGCCAGCACCCTGGGGACTAGCGGGAGTTGGTCCTACGAGCAGTACTTC
CDR3aa: CASTLGTSGSWSYEQYF
j_gene: TRBJ2-7
abundance: NA
v_gene: TRBV10-1
d_gene: TRBD2

CDR3nt: TGCGCCAGCAGCATGGGACAGACTTGGGGCGGGGAGCTGTTTTTT
CDR3aa: CASSMGQTWGGELFF
j_gene: TRBJ2-2
abundance: NA
v_gene: TRBV5-1
d_gene: TRBD1

CDR3nt: TGTGCCAGCAGTGAGGGACTAGCGGGAGTCACCGGGGAGCTGTTTTTT
CDR3aa: CASSEGLAGVTGELFF
j_gene: TRBJ2-2
abundance: many
v_gene: TRBV6-1
d_gene: TRBD2

CDR3nt: TGTGCCAGCAGTCAGCGGACCGACGAGCCCCAGCATTTT
CDR3aa: CASSQRTDEPQHF
j_gene: TRBJ1-5
abundance: NA
v_gene: TRBV6-5
d_gene: NA

CDR3nt: TGTGCCAGCAGCCAAGGTCCTAGCGCCTCCTACGAGCAGTACTTC
CDR3aa: CASSQGPSASYEQYF
j_gene: TRBJ2-7
abundance: NA
v_gene: TRBV14
d_gene: NA

CDR3nt: TGTGCCAGCAGTTTACTTATTACGGGACTGAGCACAGATACGCAGTATTTT
CDR3aa: CASSLLITGLSTDTQYF
j_gene: TRBJ2-3
abundance: NA
v_gene: TRBV28
d_gene: NA